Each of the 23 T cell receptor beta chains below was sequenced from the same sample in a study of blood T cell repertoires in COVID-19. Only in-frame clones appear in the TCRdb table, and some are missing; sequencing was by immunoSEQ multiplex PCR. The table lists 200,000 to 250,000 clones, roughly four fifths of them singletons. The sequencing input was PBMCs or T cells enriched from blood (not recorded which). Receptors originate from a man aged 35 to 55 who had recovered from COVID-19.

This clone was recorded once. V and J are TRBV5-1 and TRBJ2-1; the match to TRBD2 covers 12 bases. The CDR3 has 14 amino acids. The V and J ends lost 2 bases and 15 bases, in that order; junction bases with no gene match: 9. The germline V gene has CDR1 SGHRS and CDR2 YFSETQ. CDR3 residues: CASSFDASGGAGFF. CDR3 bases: TGCGCCAGCAGCTTTGACGCTAGCGGGGGGGCCGGGTTCTTC.

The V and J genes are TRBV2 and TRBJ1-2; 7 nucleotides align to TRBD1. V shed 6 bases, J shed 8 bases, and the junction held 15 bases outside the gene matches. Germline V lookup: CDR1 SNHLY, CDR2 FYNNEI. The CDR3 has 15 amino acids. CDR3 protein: CASSSDRPKGGGYTF. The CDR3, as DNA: TGTGCCAGCAGCTCGGACAGGCCAAAGGGGGGCGGCTACACCTTC.

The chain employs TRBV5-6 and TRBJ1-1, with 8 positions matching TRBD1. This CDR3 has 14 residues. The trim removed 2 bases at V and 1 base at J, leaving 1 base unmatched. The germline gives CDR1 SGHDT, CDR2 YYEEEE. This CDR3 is CASSFRGPNTEAFF. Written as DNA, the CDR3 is TGTGCCAGCAGCTTCAGGGGGCCGAACACTGAAGCTTTCTTT.

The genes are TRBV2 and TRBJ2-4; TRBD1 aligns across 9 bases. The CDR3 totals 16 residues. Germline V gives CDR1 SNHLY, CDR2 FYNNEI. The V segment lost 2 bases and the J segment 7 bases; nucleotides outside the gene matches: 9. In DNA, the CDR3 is TGTGCCAGCAGTGAATTAGGACGGACAGGGGTTAACATTCAGTACTTC. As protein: CASSELGRTGVNIQYF. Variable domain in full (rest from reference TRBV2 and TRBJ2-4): EPEVTQTPSHQVTQMGQEVILRCVPISNHLYFYWYRQILGQKVEFLVSFYNNEISEKSEIFDDQFSVERPDGSNFTLKIRSTKLEDSAMYFCASSELGRTGVNIQYFGAGTRLSVL.

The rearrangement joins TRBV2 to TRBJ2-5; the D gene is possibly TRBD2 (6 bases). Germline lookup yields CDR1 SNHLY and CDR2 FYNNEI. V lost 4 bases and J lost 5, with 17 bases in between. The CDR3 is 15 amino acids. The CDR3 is CASSVTGLGRETQYF. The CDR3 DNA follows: TGTGCCAGCAGTGTGACTGGCCTGGGGAGGGAGACCCAGTACTTC. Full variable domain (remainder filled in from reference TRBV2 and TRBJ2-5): EPEVTQTPSHQVTQMGQEVILRCVPISNHLYFYWYRQILGQKVEFLVSFYNNEISEKSEIFDDQFSVERPDGSNFTLKIRSTKLEDSAMYFCASSVTGLGRETQYFGPGTRLLVL.

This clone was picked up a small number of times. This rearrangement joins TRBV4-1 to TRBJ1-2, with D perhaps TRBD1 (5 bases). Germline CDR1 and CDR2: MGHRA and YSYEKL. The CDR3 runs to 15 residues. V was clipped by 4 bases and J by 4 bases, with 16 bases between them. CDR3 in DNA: TGCGCCAGCAGCCGAGACGCAGGGTCCCTCTATGGCTACACCTTC. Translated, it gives CASSRDAGSLYGYTF.

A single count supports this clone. The CDR3 DNA sequence: TGTGCCAGCAGTCCTCCCACAGGGGGCAACACTGAAGCTTTCTTT. This gives the protein CASSPPTGGNTEAFF. V and J are TRBV6-5 and TRBJ1-1; TRBD1 agrees at 9 bases. This CDR3 comprises 15 residues. The V gene end was trimmed by 5 bases and the J gene end by 2 bases; junction bases not matched to a gene: 6. Per the germline V gene, CDR1 is MNHEY and CDR2 is SVGAGI.

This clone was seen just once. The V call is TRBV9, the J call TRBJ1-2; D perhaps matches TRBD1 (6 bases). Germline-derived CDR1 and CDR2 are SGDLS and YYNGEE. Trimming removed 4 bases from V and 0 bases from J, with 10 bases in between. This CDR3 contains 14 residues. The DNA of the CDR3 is TGTGCCAGCAGCCCCCGGACAGCTAACTATGGCTACACCTTC. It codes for CASSPRTANYGYTF.

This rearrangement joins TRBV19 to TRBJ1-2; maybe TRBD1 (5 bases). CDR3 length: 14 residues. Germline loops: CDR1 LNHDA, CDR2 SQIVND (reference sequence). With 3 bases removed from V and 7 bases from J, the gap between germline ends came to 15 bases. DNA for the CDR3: TGTGCCAGTAGTATGGGCAGGGAAGAACGTGGCTACACCTTC. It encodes CASSMGREERGYTF.

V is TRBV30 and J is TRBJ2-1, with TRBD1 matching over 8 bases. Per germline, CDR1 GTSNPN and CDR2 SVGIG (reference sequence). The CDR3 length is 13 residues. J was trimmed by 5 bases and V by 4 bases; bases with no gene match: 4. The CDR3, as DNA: TGTGCCTGGACCCAGGACAGGGACAATGAGCAGTTCTTC. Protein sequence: CAWTQDRDNEQFF.

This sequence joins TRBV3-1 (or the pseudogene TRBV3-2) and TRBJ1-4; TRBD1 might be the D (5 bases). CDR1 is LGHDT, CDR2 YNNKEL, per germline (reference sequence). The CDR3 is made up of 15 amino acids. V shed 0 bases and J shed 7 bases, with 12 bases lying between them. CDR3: CASSQDPGRGEKLFF. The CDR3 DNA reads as TGTGCCAGCAGCCAAGATCCCGGGAGGGGTGAAAAACTGTTTTTT.

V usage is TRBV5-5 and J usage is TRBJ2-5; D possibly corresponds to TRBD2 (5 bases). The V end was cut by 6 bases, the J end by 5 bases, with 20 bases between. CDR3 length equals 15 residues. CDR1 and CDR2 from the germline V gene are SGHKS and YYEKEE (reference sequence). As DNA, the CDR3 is TGTGCCAGCACCCTAGGACGGAGGACTCAGGAGACCCAGTACTTC. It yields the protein CASTLGRRTQETQYF.

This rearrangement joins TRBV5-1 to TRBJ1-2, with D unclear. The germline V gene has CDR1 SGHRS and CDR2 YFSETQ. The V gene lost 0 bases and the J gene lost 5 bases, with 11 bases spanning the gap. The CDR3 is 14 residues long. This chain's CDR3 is CASSLASLSYGYTF. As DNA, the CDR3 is TGCGCCAGCAGCTTGGCGTCATTGAGTTATGGCTACACCTTC.

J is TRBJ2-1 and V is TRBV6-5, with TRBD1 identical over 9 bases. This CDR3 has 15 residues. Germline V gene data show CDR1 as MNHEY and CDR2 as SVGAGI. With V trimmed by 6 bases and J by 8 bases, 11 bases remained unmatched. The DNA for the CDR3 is TGTGCCAGCAGACCGTGGGGGGACAGGGAGGATGAGCAGTTCTTC. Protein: CASRPWGDREDEQFF.

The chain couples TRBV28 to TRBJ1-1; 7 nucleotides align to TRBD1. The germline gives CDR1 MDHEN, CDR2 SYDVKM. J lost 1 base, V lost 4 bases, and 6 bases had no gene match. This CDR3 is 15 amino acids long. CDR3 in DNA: TGTGCCAGCAGTTCAGCCGGGACAGCGAACACTGAAGCTTTCTTT. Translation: CASSSAGTANTEAFF.

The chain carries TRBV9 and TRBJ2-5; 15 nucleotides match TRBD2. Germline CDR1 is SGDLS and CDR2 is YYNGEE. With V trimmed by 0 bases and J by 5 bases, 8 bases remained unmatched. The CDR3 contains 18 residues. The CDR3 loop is CASSVEAGLAGGFETQYF. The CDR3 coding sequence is TGTGCCAGCAGCGTAGAGGCGGGACTAGCGGGAGGCTTTGAGACCCAGTACTTC.

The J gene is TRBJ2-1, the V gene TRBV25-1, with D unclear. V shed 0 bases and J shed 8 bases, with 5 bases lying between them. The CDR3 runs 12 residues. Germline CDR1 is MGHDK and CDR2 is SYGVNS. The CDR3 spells CASSEYLDEQFF. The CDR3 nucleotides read TGTGCCAGCAGTGAATATCTTGATGAGCAGTTCTTC. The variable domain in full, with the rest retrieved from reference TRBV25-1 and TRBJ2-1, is EADIYQTPRYLVIGTGKKITLECSQTMGHDKMYWYQQDPGMELHLIHYSYGVNSTEKGDLSSESTVSRIRTEHFPLTLESARPSHTSQYLCASSEYLDEQFFGPGTRLTVL.

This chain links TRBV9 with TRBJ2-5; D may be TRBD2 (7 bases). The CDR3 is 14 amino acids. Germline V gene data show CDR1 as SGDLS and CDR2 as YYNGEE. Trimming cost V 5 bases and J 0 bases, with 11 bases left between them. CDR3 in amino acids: CASSRGGNQETQYF. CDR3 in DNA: TGTGCCAGCAGTAGGGGGGGCAACCAAGAGACCCAGTACTTC.

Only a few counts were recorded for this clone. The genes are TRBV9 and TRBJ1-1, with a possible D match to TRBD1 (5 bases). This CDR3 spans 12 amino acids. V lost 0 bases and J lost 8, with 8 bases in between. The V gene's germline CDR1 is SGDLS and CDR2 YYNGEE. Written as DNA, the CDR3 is TGTGCCAGCAGCGTAGGGAAGGGGGAAGCTTTCTTT. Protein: CASSVGKGEAFF. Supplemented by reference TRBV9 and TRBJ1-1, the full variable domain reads DSGVTQTPKHLITATGQRVTLRCSPRSGDLSVYWYQQSLDQGLQFLIQYYNGEERAKGNILERFSAQQFPDLHSELNLSSLELGDSALYFCASSVGKGEAFFGQGTRLTVV.

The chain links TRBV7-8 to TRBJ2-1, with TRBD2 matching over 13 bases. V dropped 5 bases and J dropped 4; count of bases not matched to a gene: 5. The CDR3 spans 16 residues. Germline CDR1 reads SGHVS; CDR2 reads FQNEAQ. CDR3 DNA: TGTGCCAGCAGCCGATGGACTAGCGGGGGTTACAATGAGCAGTTCTTC. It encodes CASSRWTSGGYNEQFF.

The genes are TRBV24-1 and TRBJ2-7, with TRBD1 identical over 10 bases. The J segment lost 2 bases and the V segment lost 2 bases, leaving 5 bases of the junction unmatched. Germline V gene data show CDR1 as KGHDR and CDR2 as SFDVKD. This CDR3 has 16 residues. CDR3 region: CATSDSGTGVAYEQYF. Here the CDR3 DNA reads TGTGCCACCAGTGATTCCGGGACAGGGGTGGCCTACGAGCAGTACTTC.

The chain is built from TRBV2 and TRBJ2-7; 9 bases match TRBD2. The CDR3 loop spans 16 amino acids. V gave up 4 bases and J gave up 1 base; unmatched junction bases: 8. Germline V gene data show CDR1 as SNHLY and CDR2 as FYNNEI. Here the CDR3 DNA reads TGTGCCAGCAGTGGGCTAGCGGGGCTGCTATCCTACGAGCAGTACTTC. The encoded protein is CASSGLAGLLSYEQYF.

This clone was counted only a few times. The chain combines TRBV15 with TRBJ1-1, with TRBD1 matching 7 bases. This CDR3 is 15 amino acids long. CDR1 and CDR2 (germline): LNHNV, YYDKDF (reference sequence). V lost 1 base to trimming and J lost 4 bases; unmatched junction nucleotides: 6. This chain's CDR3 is CATSRAGQGVTEAFF. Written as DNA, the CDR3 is TGTGCCACCAGCAGAGCGGGTCAGGGGGTCACTGAAGCTTTCTTT.